These 28 T cell receptor beta chains were sequenced from one sample in a study of T cell repertoires and HLA-DP antigens. The protocol was immunoSEQ multiplex PCR, while the TCRdb copy is restricted to in-frame clones and leaves out a portion. Of approximately 110,000 clones listed, almost 95% were seen once; the top ten hold about 0.27%. Their target antigens are unknown. Sequences were obtained from CD4+ T cells from PBMCs. The origin of the receptors is a woman aged 18-29 years in good health and CMV-seronegative.

J is TRBJ2-7 and V is TRBV7-3; D not resolved. The CDR3 is 16 amino acids. Germline lookup yields CDR1 SGHTA and CDR2 FQGTGA. The V and J ends lost 1 base and 3 bases respectively, with 16 bases between them. DNA for the CDR3: TGTGCCAGCAGCTTAAGTGTCTACCGAGGACGCTACGAGCAGTACTTC. This encodes CASSLSVYRGRYEQYF.

The chain links TRBV6-1 to TRBJ1-1; 7 bases are shared with TRBD1. CDR1 is MNHNS and CDR2 is SASEGT in the germline V gene. Losses at the gene ends were 3 bases for V and 5 bases for J; bases not matched to a gene: 9. CDR3 length: 15 residues. In DNA form, the CDR3 reads TGTGCCAGCAGTGAGGCAGGGGGGCCGGGGACTGAAGCTTTCTTT. This encodes CASSEAGGPGTEAFF.

The chain carries TRBV18 and TRBJ1-1; no reliable D call. Germline lookup yields CDR1 KGHSH and CDR2 LQKENI. CDR3 length: 14 amino acids. Trimming removed 5 bases at V and 7 bases at J, with 17 bases between. CDR3 DNA: TGTGCCAGCTCAGCGCACCGGGAACCGCTTGAAGCTTTCTTT. Encoded protein: CASSAHREPLEAFF. Together with reference TRBV18 and TRBJ1-1, the CDR3 gives the full variable domain: NAGVMQNPRHLVRRRGQEARLRCSPMKGHSHVYWYRQLPEEGLKFMVYLQKENIIDESGMPKERFSAEFPKEGPSILRIQQVVRGDSAAYFCASSAHREPLEAFFGQGTRLTVV.

The chain carries TRBV9 and TRBJ2-1, with 11 bases that match TRBD2. Trimming cost V 3 bases and J 6 bases; bases outside gene matches: 5. The germline gives CDR1 SGDLS, CDR2 YYNGEE. The CDR3 runs to 15 residues. The CDR3 reads CASSAPSGRFNEQFF. The CDR3 DNA reads as TGTGCCAGCAGCGCCCCTAGCGGGAGGTTCAATGAGCAGTTCTTC.

The chain links TRBV27 to TRBJ2-2; D may be TRBD2 (5 bases). Trimming removed 3 bases at V and 5 bases at J, with 10 bases between. Germline assignment: CDR1 MNHEY and CDR2 SMNVEV (reference sequence). This CDR3 comprises 14 residues. CDR3 region: CASSFFGGTGELFF. CDR3 DNA: TGTGCCAGCAGTTTCTTCGGCGGGACCGGGGAGCTGTTTTTT.

V gene TRBV7-2 combines with J gene TRBJ1-2, with 9 nucleotides matching TRBD1. The germline gives CDR1 SGHTA, CDR2 FQGNSA. This CDR3 contains 14 residues. Trimming cost V 2 bases and J 5 bases; bases outside gene matches: 3. The CDR3 region has the DNA TGTGCCAGCAGCTTACCGGGACAGGGTTATGGCTACACCTTC. It encodes CASSLPGQGYGYTF.

V usage is TRBV4-1 and J usage is TRBJ1-2, with D unclear. The CDR3 sequence is 14 residues long. The V end was cut by 2 bases, the J end by 6 bases, with 13 bases between. Per germline, CDR1 MGHRA and CDR2 YSYEKL. CDR3 loop: CASSQSTRSDGYTF. In DNA form, the CDR3 reads TGCGCCAGCAGCCAATCCACGCGATCCGATGGCTACACCTTC.

The chain is built from TRBV5-1 and TRBJ2-5; 8 nucleotides agree with TRBD2. The ends lost 2 bases at V and 5 bases at J; junction bases unmatched: 14. Germline CDR1 and CDR2: SGHRS and YFSETQ. There are 17 residues in the CDR3. CDR3 in amino acids: CASSLGLAGGMLETQYF. Written as DNA, the CDR3 is TGCGCCAGCAGCTTAGGGCTCGCGGGGGGTATGTTGGAGACCCAGTACTTC.

The rearrangement uses TRBV7-8 and TRBJ2-1; no reliable D call. The CDR3 contains 13 residues. Trimming cost V 1 base and J 8 bases, with 9 bases left between them. Germline assignment: CDR1 SGHVS and CDR2 FQNEAQ. The chain's CDR3 is CASSLVLGHEQFF. CDR3 DNA: TGTGCCAGCAGCTTAGTCCTAGGCCATGAGCAGTTCTTC. Based on the CDR3 plus reference TRBV7-8 and TRBJ2-1, the full variable domain is GAGVSQSPRYKVAKRGQDVALRCDPISGHVSLFWYQQALGQGPEFLTYFQNEAQLDKSGLPSDRFFAERPEGSVSTLKIQRTQQEDSAVYLCASSLVLGHEQFFGPGTRLTVL.

The V gene is TRBV28, the J gene TRBJ1-5; D remains unclear. The ends were cut back, 5 bases at V and 7 bases at J, with 15 bases in the middle. The CDR3 has 14 amino acids. The germline CDR1 and CDR2 sequences are MDHEN and SYDVKM. CDR3 sequence reads: CASSALSGSQPQHF. The CDR3 DNA reads as TGTGCCAGCAGTGCCCTGTCCGGGAGCCAGCCCCAGCATTTT. Drawing the rest from reference TRBV28 and TRBJ1-5, the complete variable domain is DVKVTQSSRYLVKRTGEKVFLECVQDMDHENMFWYRQDPGLGLRLIYFSYDVKMKEKGDIPEGYSVSREKKERFSLILESASTNQTSMYLCASSALSGSQPQHFGDGTRLSIL.

This clone was seen once. The chain combines TRBV6-5 with TRBJ1-2; no definite D call. The germline CDR1 and CDR2 sequences are MNHEY and SVGAGI. Trimming pared 9 bases from V and 2 bases from J, leaving 7 bases between. This CDR3 contains 11 residues. The CDR3 is CASRANYGYTF. The DNA for the CDR3 is TGTGCCAGTCGGGCGAACTATGGCTACACCTTC.

The chain employs TRBV7-6 and TRBJ1-2; 7 positions match TRBD1. This CDR3 has 16 residues. Trimming removed 0 bases from V and 1 base from J; junction bases left unmatched: 5. Germline CDR1 is SGHVS and CDR2 is FNYEAQ. The CDR3 region has the DNA TGTGCCAGCAGCTTAGCGCAGGGGGGGAATAACTATGGCTACACCTTC. Protein sequence: CASSLAQGGNNYGYTF.

The CDR3 DNA reads TGTGCCAGTAGTATCTCCACGATTAGGGGCACAGATACGCAGTATTTT. It specifies CASSISTIRGTDTQYF. The chain uses TRBV19 and TRBJ2-3; no firm D call. CDR1 and CDR2 from the germline V gene are LNHDA and SQIVND (reference sequence). V lost 3 bases to trimming and J lost 1 base, with 14 bases between them. CDR3 length equals 16 residues.

The chain uses TRBV19 and TRBJ1-6; a weak D match, TRBD1 (5 bases). Germline CDR1 is LNHDA and CDR2 is SQIVND (reference sequence). This CDR3 has 13 amino acids. Trimming removed 2 bases at V and 10 bases at J, with 9 bases between. CDR3 coding DNA: TGTGCCAGTAGTATACGGGGCGAATCACCCCTCCACTTT. Its translation: CASSIRGESPLHF.

The chain links TRBV5-5 to TRBJ2-3; TRBD1 is a possible D gene (6 bases). This CDR3 is 15 amino acids long. With 1 base removed from V and 5 bases from J, the gap between germline ends came to 14 bases. The V gene's germline CDR1 is SGHKS and CDR2 YYEKEE (reference sequence). CDR3 in amino acids: CASSLIGDTLDTQYF. The CDR3 region has the DNA TGTGCCAGCAGCTTGATAGGGGACACGCTAGATACGCAGTATTTT.

Regarding this clone: At one end, the junction sequence differs from germline, possibly due to a read error. V is TRBV7-2 and J is TRBJ2-1; D remains ambiguous. Germline V CDR1 and CDR2: SGHTA, FQGNSA. This CDR3 is 14 amino acids long. The chain's CDR3 is CASSIAGLYNEQFF. The CDR3 DNA is TGTGCCAGCAGCATAGCCGGGCTGTACAATGAGCAGTTCTTC. Full variable domain (rest looked up from reference TRBV7-2 and TRBJ2-1): GAGVSQSPSNKVTEKGKDVELRCDPISGHTALYWYRQSLGQGLEFLIYFQGNSAPDKSGLPSDRFSAERTGGSVSTLTIQRTQQEDSAVYLCASSIAGLYNEQFFGPGTRLTVL.

The rearrangement links TRBV4-3 to TRBJ2-2; D remains unclear. This CDR3 contains 16 residues. The ends were cut back, 2 bases at V and 0 bases at J, with 10 bases in the middle. Germline V gives CDR1 LGHNA, CDR2 YSLEER. As DNA, the CDR3 is TGCGCCAGCAGCCAATCACCCCCCCCGAACACCGGGGAGCTGTTTTTT. It specifies CASSQSPPPNTGELFF.

J is TRBJ2-7 and V is TRBV20-1; D is undetermined. CDR3 length equals 11 residues. Germline loops: CDR1 DFQATT, CDR2 SNEGSKA (reference sequence). Trimming took off 0 bases at V and 3 bases at J, with 3 bases between the two ends. CDR3: CSARDGYEQYV. The CDR3 DNA reads TGCAGTGCTAGAGATGGCTACGAGCAGTACGTC.

The rearrangement links TRBV28 to TRBJ1-2; possibly TRBD1 for D (5 bases). This CDR3 spans 13 amino acids. V was cut by 2 bases and J by 2 bases, with 6 bases left in between. Germline V lookup: CDR1 MDHEN, CDR2 SYDVKM. The CDR3 DNA follows: TGTGCCAGCAGTTTAGCAGGGAACTATGGCTACACCTTC. It yields the protein CASSLAGNYGYTF.

The V and J genes are TRBV28 and TRBJ2-1, with D perhaps TRBD2 (6 bases). The CDR3 has 16 residues. Trimming stripped 6 bases from V and 2 bases from J, with 17 bases between. CDR1 and CDR2 (germline): MDHEN, SYDVKM. The CDR3 region is CASSPRRGFAYNEQFF. As DNA, the CDR3 is TGTGCCAGCAGCCCGAGACGGGGGTTCGCCTACAATGAGCAGTTCTTC.

The chain joins TRBV28 to TRBJ2-1; 11 bases match TRBD2. This CDR3 is 14 amino acids long. Germline CDR1 reads MDHEN; CDR2 reads SYDVKM. J gave up 6 bases and V 10 bases, and 8 bases lay outside the gene matches. CDR3 DNA: TGTGCCATTTTGGGACTAGCGGAACCCAATGAGCAGTTCTTC. It encodes CAILGLAEPNEQFF.

This chain joins TRBV7-4 and TRBJ2-2; no clear D gene. CDR1 SGHVT and CDR2 SQSDAQ come from the germline V gene. The CDR3 runs 14 residues. The CDR3 DNA reads TGTGGTCCGAAGATGTGGTCGAACACCGGGGAGCTGTTTTTT. It is translated as CGPKMWSNTGELFF.

The genes are TRBV2 and TRBJ1-5; TRBD1 matches 10 bases. The germline CDR1 and CDR2 sequences are SNHLY and FYNNEI. J was trimmed by 5 bases and V by 5 bases; bases with no gene match: 6. This CDR3 comprises 15 residues. The chain's CDR3 is CASSPPGTGDQPQHF. CDR3 bases: TGTGCCAGCAGTCCTCCCGGGACAGGGGATCAGCCCCAGCATTTT.

The chain carries TRBV19 and TRBJ1-1, with D possibly being TRBD1 (5 bases). V shed 5 bases and J shed 4 bases, with 17 bases lying between them. CDR3 length: 15 amino acids. From germline, CDR1 is LNHDA and CDR2 SQIVND (reference sequence). This CDR3 is CASSARQPGGTEAFF. The CDR3 nucleotides read TGTGCCAGTAGTGCGAGACAGCCGGGGGGCACTGAAGCTTTCTTT.

The rearrangement joins TRBV4-3 to TRBJ1-1; D remains unclear. CDR1 and CDR2 from the germline V gene are LGHNA and YSLEER. The CDR3 extends over 14 amino acids. Trimming left V 0 bases short and J 5 bases short, with 10 bases between. CDR3 sequence reads: CASSQESSETEAFF. The DNA of the CDR3 is TGCGCCAGCAGCCAAGAATCCAGTGAGACTGAAGCTTTCTTT.

The chain employs TRBV7-8 and TRBJ2-5; TRBD2 might be the D (5 bases). V was shortened by 7 bases and J by 4 bases, with 10 bases between the two germline ends. Germline assignment: CDR1 SGHVS and CDR2 FQNEAQ. The CDR3 runs 12 residues. The CDR3 is CASTRGGETQYF. The DNA of the CDR3 is TGTGCCAGCACCCGAGGAGGAGAGACCCAGTACTTC.

The rearrangement uses TRBV19 and TRBJ1-5, with a weak D call TRBD1 (6 bases). The CDR3 runs to 14 residues. Trimming stripped 5 bases from V and 7 bases from J, with 15 bases between. Germline lookup yields CDR1 LNHDA and CDR2 SQIVND (reference sequence). CDR3 coding DNA: TGTGCCAGTAGTTCGACAGGTCCCAGGCAGCCCCAGCATTTT. Translation: CASSSTGPRQPQHF.

The rearrangement uses TRBV29-1 and TRBJ2-7; 8 nucleotides agree with TRBD1. Germline CDR1 SQVTM, CDR2 ANQGSEA. The V gene end was trimmed by 7 bases and the J gene end by 4 bases; junction bases not matched to a gene: 3. The CDR3 is made up of 11 amino acids. The CDR3, as DNA: TGCAGCGCTAGGACAGGGTACGAGCAGTACTTC. Its translation: CSARTGYEQYF.